This record looks at one TCR beta chain sequence and its context. This record comes from a study of cytomegalovirus exposure and HLA in healthy donors. Researchers ran the PCR with 60 Vbeta and 13 Jbeta primers. In the original workflow: Counted up in a later analysis, unique TCR beta chains came to some 82 million, with around 12 million shared. Profiled with immunoSEQ multiplex PCR; TCRdb holds only in-frame clones, not every one. V, J and clone size are taken as reported in that table, and D and trimming were inferred from the DNA itself. This sample carries fewer than 200,000 clones, roughly 82% of them seen once, and the ten largest clones take about 1.6%. The clonotype was recovered from a girl aged 10 to 17 in good health and CMV-seropositive. The sample comprised PBMCs.

CDR3 bases: TGTGCCAGCAGCTTAGAGGACAGAGTAGCCAAAAACATTCAGTACTTC. Amino acids: CASSLEDRVAKNIQYF. The gene calls are TRBV7-9 and TRBJ2-4; D is perhaps TRBD1 (6 bases). The CDR3 spans 16 residues. The V and J ends lost 1 base and 0 bases respectively, with 10 bases between them. CDR1 is SEHNR and CDR2 is FQNEAQ in the germline V gene (reference sequence). Variable domain in full (rest from reference TRBV7-9 and TRBJ2-4): DTGVSQNPRHKITKRGQNVTFRCDPISEHNRLYWYRQTLGQGPEFLTYFQNEAQLEKSRLLSDRFSAERPKGSFSTLEIQRTEQGDSAMYLCASSLEDRVAKNIQYFGAGTRLSVL.